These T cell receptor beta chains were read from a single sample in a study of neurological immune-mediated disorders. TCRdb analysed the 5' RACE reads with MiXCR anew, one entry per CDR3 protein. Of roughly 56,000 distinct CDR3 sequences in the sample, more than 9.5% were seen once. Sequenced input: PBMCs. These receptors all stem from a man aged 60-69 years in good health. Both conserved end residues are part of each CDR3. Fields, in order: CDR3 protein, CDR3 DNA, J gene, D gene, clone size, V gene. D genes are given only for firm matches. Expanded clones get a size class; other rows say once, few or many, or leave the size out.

CASSWGQGSHYGYTF	TGTGCCAGCAGCTGGGGACAGGGTTCCCACTATGGCTACACCTTC	TRBJ1-2	TRBD1	medium-sized	TRBV7-2
CASRWTGIYEQYF	TGTGCCAGCAGGTGGACAGGTATCTACGAGCAGTACTTC	TRBJ2-7	TRBD1	many	TRBV6-2/TRBV6-3
CASSQDIRANSPLHF	TGTGCCAGCAGCCAAGATATCAGGGCCAATTCACCCCTCCACTTT	TRBJ1-6	NA	many	TRBV14
CSATHRLQRNSPLHF	TGCAGTGCTACACACCGGCTCCAGAGGAATTCACCCCTCCACTTT	TRBJ1-6	NA	many	TRBV20-1
CASSESTGELFF	TGTGCCAGCAGTGAATCAACCGGGGAGCTGTTTTTT	TRBJ2-2	NA	many	TRBV2
CASSPGQGRNEQFF	TGTGCCAGCAGCCCCGGACAGGGCCGGAATGAGCAGTTCTTC	TRBJ2-1	TRBD1	many	TRBV7-2
CSVPRGSSNQPQHF	TGCAGTGTTCCAAGGGGTTCTAGCAATCAGCCCCAGCATTTT	TRBJ1-5	NA	few	TRBV20-1
CASSQDQGSSEQFF	TGCGCCAGCAGCCAAGATCAGGGTTCGTCCGAGCAGTTCTTC	TRBJ2-1	NA	few	TRBV4-3
CASSLGWWGNTEAFF	TGTGCCAGCAGCTTAGGGTGGTGGGGAAACACTGAAGCTTTCTTT	TRBJ1-1	NA	many	TRBV7-9
CSASDPGGRNQPQHF	TGCAGTGCTTCGGACCCAGGGGGCAGGAATCAGCCCCAGCATTTT	TRBJ1-5	TRBD1	many	TRBV20-1
CASSPGQGTLYGYTF	TGTGCCAGCAGCCCCGGACAGGGTACACTCTATGGCTACACCTTC	TRBJ1-2	TRBD1	many	TRBV12-3/TRBV12-4
CASSVEMTDYGYTF	TGTGCCAGCAGCGTAGAGATGACAGACTATGGCTACACCTTC	TRBJ1-2	NA	many	TRBV9
CANSPGQGKGTQYF	TGTGCCAACTCGCCGGGACAGGGTAAAGGGACCCAGTACTTC	TRBJ2-5	TRBD1	few	TRBV19
CAIPRTGRYGYTF	TGTGCCATCCCTCGGACAGGGCGATATGGCTACACCTTC	TRBJ1-2	TRBD1	NA	TRBV10-3
CASSYIAGGTDTQYF	TGTGCCAGCAGCTACATAGCGGGAGGAACAGATACGCAGTATTTT	TRBJ2-3	TRBD2	many	TRBV6-6
CASTAAAGEDTQYF	TGTGCCAGCACGGCGGCAGCGGGGGAAGATACGCAGTATTTT	TRBJ2-3	TRBD2	many	TRBV7-2
CASSLGTAMDTDTQYF	TGCGCCAGCAGCCTTGGGACAGCTATGGACACAGATACGCAGTATTTT	TRBJ2-3	TRBD1	many	TRBV4-3
CASSPRTETNSPLHF	TGCGCCAGCAGCCCAAGGACGGAAACTAATTCACCCCTCCACTTT	TRBJ1-6	NA	many	TRBV4-1
CASSLGQGPSYEKLFF	TGTGCCAGCAGCTTAGGACAGGGGCCGAGCTACGAAAAACTGTTTTTT	TRBJ1-4	TRBD1	many	TRBV7-9
CSARVNGGATDTQYF	TGCAGTGCTAGAGTTAACGGGGGGGCTACAGATACGCAGTATTTT	TRBJ2-3	TRBD2	many	TRBV20-1
CGAVREGLWGYTF	TGCGGAGCGGTACGGGAGGGTCTTTGGGGCTACACCTTC	TRBJ1-2	NA	many	TRBV20-1
CSVETGDYEQYF	TGCAGCGTTGAGACAGGGGACTACGAGCAGTACTTC	TRBJ2-7	TRBD1	many	TRBV29-1
CASSSATGGLDEQYF	TGCGCCAGCAGCTCAGCGACAGGGGGCTTGGACGAGCAGTACTTC	TRBJ2-7	TRBD1	once	TRBV5-1
CSGGKGASYNEQFF	TGCAGCGGGGGGAAGGGGGCGTCATACAATGAGCAGTTCTTC	TRBJ2-1	TRBD1	NA	TRBV29-1
CASSDSGANNEQFF	TGTGCCAGCAGCGATTCAGGGGCCAACAATGAGCAGTTCTTC	TRBJ2-1	NA	many	TRBV9
CASSYSTVLPSYEQYF	TGTGCCAGCAGTTACTCTACAGTGCTCCCCTCCTACGAGCAGTACTTC	TRBJ2-7	NA	once	TRBV6-2/TRBV6-3
CASSSPSDNRVEAFF	TGTGCCAGCAGTTCCCCATCCGACAACCGGGTTGAAGCTTTCTTT	TRBJ1-1	NA	many	TRBV6-2/TRBV6-3